Listed below are T cell receptor beta chains from one sample, sequenced in a study of cytomegalovirus exposure and HLA in healthy donors. The assay was immunoSEQ multiplex PCR, and TCRdb's table has in-frame clones only and misses some. The sample yields over 100,000 clones, 75% to 85% seen once. Material for sequencing was PBMCs. All receptors derive from a woman in her fifties or sixties in good health and CMV-seropositive. CDR3s include the opening cysteine and the closing phenylalanine or tryptophan. The D gene is left open where the match is weak. Some rows mark clone size as missing; the rest say once, few, many or name a class of expanded clone.

clone_size	v_call	d_call	j_call	cdr3_length	cdr3_aa	cdr3_nt
NA	TRBV10-3	NA	TRBJ2-7	12	CAISWAQEGQYF	TGTGCCATCAGTTGGGCCCAAGAAGGGCAGTACTTC
NA	TRBV6-6	NA	TRBJ2-1	13	CASSSRQAGEQFF	TGTGCCAGCAGCTCCCGACAGGCCGGTGAGCAGTTCTTC
NA	TRBV7-2	NA	TRBJ1-5	15	CASTPSGGVGQPQHF	TGTGCCAGCACCCCCTCGGGAGGGGTCGGACAGCCCCAGCATTTT
few	TRBV7-6	NA	TRBJ1-1	14	CASSLSHRNTEAFF	TGTGCCAGCAGCTTATCACACCGGAACACTGAAGCTTTCTTT
NA	TRBV5-1	NA	TRBJ2-1	17	CASSLARGSSSYNEQFF	TGCGCCAGCAGCTTGGCCCGGGGGTCGAGCTCCTACAATGAGCAGTTCTTC
NA	TRBV30	TRBD1	TRBJ1-2	13	CAWSATGGTSYTF	TGTGCCTGGAGTGCTACAGGGGGCACAAGCTACACCTTC
NA	TRBV21-1	NA	TRBJ2-2	12	CASTQQWRELFF	TGTGCCAGCACCCAGCAATGGAGGGAGCTGTTTTTT
NA	TRBV5-1	TRBD1	TRBJ2-5	15	CASSIPTGGQETQYF	TGCGCCAGCAGCATACCTACAGGGGGCCAAGAGACCCAGTACTTC
few	TRBV15	NA	TRBJ2-2	18	CATSRDYPLAGDTGELFF	TGTGCCACCAGCAGAGATTACCCCTTGGCAGGGGACACCGGGGAGCTGTTTTTT
NA	TRBV6-1	NA	TRBJ1-4	16	CASSEMRGTANEKLFF	TGTGCCAGCAGTGAAATGCGGGGGACGGCTAATGAAAAACTGTTTTTT
once	TRBV5-4	NA	TRBJ2-3	15	CASSLDSALTDTQYF	TGTGCCAGCAGCTTGGACTCCGCCCTCACAGATACGCAGTATTTT
NA	TRBV30	TRBD1	TRBJ1-2	16	CAWSQDYGQGVDGYTF	TGTGCCTGGAGTCAAGACTACGGACAGGGGGTTGATGGCTACACCTTC
NA	TRBV7-3	NA	TRBJ1-2	12	CASSGSGNGYTF	TGTGCCAGCAGTGGGTCAGGGAATGGCTACACCTTC
NA	TRBV28	NA	TRBJ2-7	14	CALGGRRSSYEQYF	TGTGCCTTAGGGGGACGAAGGAGCTCCTACGAGCAGTACTTC
NA	TRBV4-1	TRBD1	TRBJ1-1	16	CASSLARTGGLLQAFF	TGCGCCAGCAGCTTAGCCAGGACAGGGGGACTACTCCAAGCTTTCTTT
NA	TRBV27	NA	TRBJ1-1	14	CASSFTGMNTEAFF	TGTGCCAGCAGTTTTACAGGGATGAACACTGAAGCTTTCTTT
NA	TRBV18	TRBD2	TRBJ2-7	18	CASSPRGGLAGSSYEQYF	TGTGCCAGCTCACCACGCGGGGGACTAGCGGGATCCTCCTACGAGCAGTACTTC
NA	TRBV19	NA	TRBJ2-1	15	CASSIDSGSYNEQFF	TGTGCCAGTAGTATAGACAGCGGCTCCTACAATGAGCAGTTCTTC
NA	TRBV7-9	NA	TRBJ2-1	14	CASSSLTAVQSKFF	TGTGCCAGCAGCTCTCTAACGGCGGTTCAAAGCAAGTTCTTC
few	TRBV4-1	NA	TRBJ2-1	16	CASSQDPQETYNEQFF	TGCGCCAGCAGCCAAGATCCACAGGAGACCTACAATGAGCAGTTCTTC
NA	TRBV13	NA	TRBJ2-7	12	CASSGGSYEQYF	TGTGCCAGCTCTGGCGGTTCCTACGAGCAGTACTTC
NA	TRBV30	NA	TRBJ1-1	13	CAWSIQGFTEAFF	TGTGCCTGGAGTATTCAGGGGTTCACTGAAGCTTTCTTT
few	TRBV19	NA	TRBJ1-2	13	CASGLPPGKSYTF	TGTGCCAGTGGGCTCCCTCCAGGGAAAAGCTACACCTTC
NA	TRBV30	NA	TRBJ1-2	12	CAWNREIGGYTF	TGTGCCTGGAACAGGGAAATTGGTGGCTACACCTTC
NA	TRBV28	TRBD1	TRBJ2-3	14	CASSPGTVPDTQYF	TGTGCCAGCAGTCCCGGGACAGTGCCAGATACGCAGTATTTT
NA	TRBV7-9	TRBD1	TRBJ2-7	15	CSSSRSGTGNHEQYF	TGTTCCAGCAGCCGGTCCGGGACAGGGAACCACGAGCAGTACTTC
NA	TRBV7-8	NA	TRBJ1-1	15	CASSARWGGNTEAFF	TGTGCCAGCAGCGCCAGGTGGGGAGGGAACACTGAAGCTTTCTTT
NA	TRBV7-8	TRBD1	TRBJ2-7	15	CASSLVQGASYEQYF	TGTGCCAGCAGCTTAGTGCAGGGGGCCTCCTACGAGCAGTACTTC
NA	TRBV12-5	TRBD2	TRBJ2-7	13	CASARDYSYEQYF	TGTGCTAGTGCCAGGGACTACTCCTACGAGCAGTACTTC
NA	TRBV7-2	TRBD2	TRBJ2-1	15	CASSVGLAGANEQFF	TGTGCCAGCAGCGTGGGACTAGCGGGGGCTAATGAGCAGTTCTTC
NA	TRBV5-4	TRBD2	TRBJ2-3	16	CASSLEGRGGTDTQYF	TGTGCCAGCAGCTTGGAAGGGCGGGGGGGGACAGATACGCAGTATTTT
NA	TRBV19	NA	TRBJ1-5	15	CASSWSGSGNQPQHF	TGTGCCAGTAGTTGGTCGGGGAGCGGCAATCAGCCCCAGCATTTT
NA	TRBV19	TRBD1	TRBJ2-7	15	CASSQTGGVLYEQYF	TGTGCCAGTAGCCAGACAGGGGGCGTCCTCTACGAGCAGTACTTC
NA	TRBV7-8	NA	TRBJ1-2	15	CASSQLRSSAGGYTF	TGTGCCAGCAGCCAGCTTAGAAGTTCAGCAGGCGGCTACACCTTC
NA	TRBV5-1	NA	TRBJ1-1	11	CASSQGSEAFF	TGCGCCAGCAGCCAGGGATCCGAAGCTTTCTTT
NA	TRBV5-1	NA	TRBJ1-3	14	CASRPGGGENTIYF	TGCGCCAGCAGACCAGGTGGGGGCGAGAACACCATATATTTT
NA	TRBV30	NA	TRBJ1-1	13	CAWSILTGTEAFF	TGTGCCTGGAGTATCTTAACCGGGACTGAAGCTTTCTTT
NA	TRBV5-1	NA	TRBJ1-5	15	CASSLAGERNQPQHF	TGCGCCAGCAGCTTGGCAGGGGAGAGGAATCAGCCCCAGCATTTT
few	TRBV7-6	TRBD1	TRBJ1-6	14	CASSPGQVNSPLHF	TGTGCCAGCAGCCCGGGACAGGTTAATTCACCCCTCCACTTT
NA	TRBV6-5	NA	TRBJ2-1	14	CASSSLQGSNEQFF	TGTGCCAGCAGTTCCCTACAGGGATCCAATGAGCAGTTCTTC
NA	TRBV6-1	TRBD1	TRBJ1-4	15	CASSDNRGTNEKLFF	TGTGCCAGCAGTGATAACAGGGGGACTAATGAAAAACTGTTTTTT
once	TRBV5-4	NA	TRBJ2-3	16	CASSSRGRGETDTQYF	TGTGCCAGCAGCTCGAGGGGGCGGGGGGAGACAGATACGCAGTATTTT
NA	TRBV6-5	NA	TRBJ1-4	15	CASSYSGTSNEKLFF	TGTGCCAGCAGTTACTCCGGGACAAGTAATGAAAAACTGTTTTTT
NA	TRBV10-3	NA	TRBJ1-1	15	CAISESNSMNTEAFF	TGTGCCATCAGTGAGTCGAACAGCATGAACACTGAAGCTTTCTTT
NA	TRBV5-4	NA	TRBJ2-7	15	CASSLGLSGITGQYF	TGTGCCAGCAGCTTGGGCCTTTCAGGCATCACCGGGCAGTACTTC
once	TRBV4-2	TRBD1	TRBJ2-5	13	CASSQDRAQTQYF	TGTGCCAGCAGCCAGGACAGGGCACAGACCCAGTACTTC
NA	TRBV6-4	TRBD1	TRBJ1-2	17	CASSGGQGKSSYYGYTF	TGTGCCAGCAGTGGGGGACAGGGTAAAAGTAGTTACTATGGCTACACCTTC
NA	TRBV4-3	NA	TRBJ2-2	15	CASSQDLGVAGELFF	TGCGCCAGCAGCCAAGACCTAGGGGTCGCCGGGGAGCTGTTTTTT
NA	TRBV6-6	TRBD1	TRBJ2-3	12	CASDRGTDTQYF	TGTGCCAGCGACAGGGGTACAGATACGCAGTATTTT
NA	TRBV5-6	NA	TRBJ1-2	14	CASTSGGRNYGYTF	TGTGCCAGCACCTCGGGGGGTCGAAACTATGGCTACACCTTC
NA	TRBV28	NA	TRBJ1-1	15	CASSFGGAANTEAFF	TGTGCCAGCAGTTTTGGGGGCGCGGCGAACACTGAAGCTTTCTTT
NA	TRBV11-3	TRBD2	TRBJ2-3	15	CASSLGDYNTDTQYF	TGTGCCAGCAGCTTAGGGGACTATAACACAGATACGCAGTATTTT
NA	TRBV2	TRBD2	TRBJ2-4	18	CASSGVGRRERSKNIQYF	TGTGCCAGCAGCGGGGTCGGCCGGCGGGAGCGATCCAAAAACATTCAGTACTTC
NA	TRBV5-6	NA	TRBJ1-1	15	CASIMGAYMNTEAFF	TGTGCCAGCATCATGGGAGCCTACATGAACACTGAAGCTTTCTTT
NA	TRBV18	NA	TRBJ2-1	14	CASSRQAAKGEQFF	TGTGCCAGCTCCAGACAGGCAGCCAAAGGTGAGCAGTTCTTC